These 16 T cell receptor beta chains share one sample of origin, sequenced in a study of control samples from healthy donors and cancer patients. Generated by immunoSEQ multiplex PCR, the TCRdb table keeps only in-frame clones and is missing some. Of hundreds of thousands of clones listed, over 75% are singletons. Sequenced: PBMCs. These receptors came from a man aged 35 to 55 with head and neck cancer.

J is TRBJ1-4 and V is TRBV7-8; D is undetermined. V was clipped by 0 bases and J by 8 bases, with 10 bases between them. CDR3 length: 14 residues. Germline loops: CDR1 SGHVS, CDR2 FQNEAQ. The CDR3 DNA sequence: TGTGCCAGCAGCTTAGCTCGGGTTGAGGAAAAACTGTTTTTT. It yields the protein CASSLARVEEKLFF.

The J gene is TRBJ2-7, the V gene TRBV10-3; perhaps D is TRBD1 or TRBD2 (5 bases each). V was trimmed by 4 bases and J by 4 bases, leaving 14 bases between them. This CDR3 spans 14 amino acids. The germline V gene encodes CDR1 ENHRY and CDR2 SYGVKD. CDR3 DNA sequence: TGTGCCATCAGTGGGGACGGAGGAACTTACGAGCAGTACTTC. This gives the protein CAISGDGGTYEQYF.

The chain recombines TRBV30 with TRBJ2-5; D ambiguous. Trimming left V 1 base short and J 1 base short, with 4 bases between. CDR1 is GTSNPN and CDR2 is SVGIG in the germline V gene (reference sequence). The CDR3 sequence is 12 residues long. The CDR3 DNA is TGTGCCTGGAGTGGGGTCCAAGAGACCCAGTACTTC. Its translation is CAWSGVQETQYF.

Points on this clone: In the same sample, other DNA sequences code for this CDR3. The CDR3 nucleotides are TGCGCCAGCAGCTTGGGGTTGGGGGGCGATGAGCAGTTCTTC. Translating gives CASSLGLGGDEQFF. V usage is TRBV5-1 and J usage is TRBJ2-1; tentatively, D is TRBD1 or TRBD2 (6 bases each). This CDR3 contains 14 residues. In germline, CDR1 is SGHRS, CDR2 YFSETQ. Trimming shortened V by 0 bases and J by 8 bases, and 12 bases separated the two germline ends. Based on the CDR3 plus reference TRBV5-1 and TRBJ2-1, the full variable domain is KAGVTQTPRYLIKTRGQQVTLSCSPISGHRSVSWYQQTPGQGLQFLFEYFSETQRNKGNFPGRFSGRQFSNSRSEMNVSTLELGDSALYLCASSLGLGGDEQFFGPGTRLTVL.

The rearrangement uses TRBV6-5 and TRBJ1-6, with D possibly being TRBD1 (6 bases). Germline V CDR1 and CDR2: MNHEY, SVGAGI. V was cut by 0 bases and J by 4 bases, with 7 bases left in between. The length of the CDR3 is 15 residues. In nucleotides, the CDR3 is TGTGCCAGCAGTTACTCCCAGGGGTATAATTCACCCCTCCACTTT. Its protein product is CASSYSQGYNSPLHF.

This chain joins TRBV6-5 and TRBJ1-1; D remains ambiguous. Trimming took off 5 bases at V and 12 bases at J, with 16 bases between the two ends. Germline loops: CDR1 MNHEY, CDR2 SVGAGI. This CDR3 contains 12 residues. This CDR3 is CASSLIAGFPFF. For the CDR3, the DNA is TGTGCCAGCAGTCTGATCGCGGGGTTCCCTTTCTTT.

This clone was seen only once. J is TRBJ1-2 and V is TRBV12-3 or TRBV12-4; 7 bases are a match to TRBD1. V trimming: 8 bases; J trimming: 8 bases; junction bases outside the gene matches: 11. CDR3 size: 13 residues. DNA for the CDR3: TGTGCCAGCCGTAAGGGGGCGGAGGGCGGCTACACCTTC. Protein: CASRKGAEGGYTF.

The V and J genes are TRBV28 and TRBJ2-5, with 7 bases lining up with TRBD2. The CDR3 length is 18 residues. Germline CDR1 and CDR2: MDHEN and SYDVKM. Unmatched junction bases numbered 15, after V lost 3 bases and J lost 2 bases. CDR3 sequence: CASSFPSSQRGHQETQYF. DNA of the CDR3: TGTGCCAGCAGTTTCCCCTCCTCCCAGCGGGGTCATCAAGAGACCCAGTACTTC.

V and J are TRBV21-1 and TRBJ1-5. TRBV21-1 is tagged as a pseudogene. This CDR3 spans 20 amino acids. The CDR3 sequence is CASSKDKEGEVTVGNQPQHF. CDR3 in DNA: TGTGCCAGCAGCAAAGACAAGGAGGGCGAGGTCACAGTCGGCAATCAGCCCCAGCATTTT.

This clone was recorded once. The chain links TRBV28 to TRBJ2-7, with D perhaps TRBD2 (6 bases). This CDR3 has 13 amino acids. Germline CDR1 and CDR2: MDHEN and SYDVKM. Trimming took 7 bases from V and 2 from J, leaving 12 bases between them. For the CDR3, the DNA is TGTGCCAGCACTCCGACGGGGGCCTACGAGCAGTACTTC. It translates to CASTPTGAYEQYF.

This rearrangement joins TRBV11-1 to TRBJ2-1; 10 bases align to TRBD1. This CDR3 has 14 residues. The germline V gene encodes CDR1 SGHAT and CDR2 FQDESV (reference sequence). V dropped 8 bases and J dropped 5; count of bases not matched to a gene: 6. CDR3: CASVDRGLNNEQFF. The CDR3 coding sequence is TGTGCCAGCGTAGACAGGGGGCTTAACAATGAGCAGTTCTTC.

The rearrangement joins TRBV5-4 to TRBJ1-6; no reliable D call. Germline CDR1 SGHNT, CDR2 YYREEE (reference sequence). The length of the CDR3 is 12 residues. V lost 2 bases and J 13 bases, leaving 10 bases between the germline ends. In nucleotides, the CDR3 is TGTGCCAGCAGCTTCCCCCGGGCCCCCCTCCACTTT. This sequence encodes CASSFPRAPLHF.

The CDR3 DNA sequence: TGTGCCAGCAGCCTGCGGGACAGGGGAATTTTCGATACGCAGTATTTT. Translated, it gives CASSLRDRGIFDTQYF. The chain carries TRBV5-4 and TRBJ2-3; 10 nucleotides line up with TRBD1. The CDR3 contains 16 residues. J was trimmed by 6 bases and V by 4 bases; bases with no gene match: 11. Germline V gene data show CDR1 as SGHNT and CDR2 as YYREEE (reference sequence).

The CDR3 reads CASSRDGNTGELFF. CDR3 in DNA: TGCGCCAGCAGCCGGGACGGTAACACCGGGGAGCTGTTTTTT. The chain employs TRBV5-1 and TRBJ2-2; D is perhaps TRBD1 or TRBD2 (5 bases each). The V and J ends lost 4 bases and 2 bases respectively, with 9 bases between them. This CDR3 comprises 14 residues. Germline V CDR1 and CDR2: SGHRS, YFSETQ. The complete variable domain, with remaining parts taken from reference TRBV5-1 and TRBJ2-2, reads KAGVTQTPRYLIKTRGQQVTLSCSPISGHRSVSWYQQTPGQGLQFLFEYFSETQRNKGNFPGRFSGRQFSNSRSEMNVSTLELGDSALYLCASSRDGNTGELFFGEGSRLTVL.

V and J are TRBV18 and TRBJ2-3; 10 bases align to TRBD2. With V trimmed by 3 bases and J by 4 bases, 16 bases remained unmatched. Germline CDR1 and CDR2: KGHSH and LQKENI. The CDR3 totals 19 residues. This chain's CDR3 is CASSPASGGPIGFADTQYF. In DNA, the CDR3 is TGTGCCAGCTCACCGGCTAGCGGGGGCCCCATCGGATTTGCAGATACGCAGTATTTT.

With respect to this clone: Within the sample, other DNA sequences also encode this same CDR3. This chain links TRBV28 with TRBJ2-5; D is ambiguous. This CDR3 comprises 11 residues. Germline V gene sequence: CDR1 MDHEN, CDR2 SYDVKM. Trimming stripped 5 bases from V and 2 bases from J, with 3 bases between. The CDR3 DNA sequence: TGTGCCAGCAGTACACAAGAGACCCAGTACTTC. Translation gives CASSTQETQYF.